The 19 T cell receptor beta chains presented below share a single source sample, sequenced in a study of human T cells and chemical hapten exposure. TCRdb analysed the RACE reads with MiXCR anew, one entry per CDR3 protein. Among fewer than 200,000 distinct CDR3 sequences listed, under 35% were seen once. The time point is: pre-sensitization, week 0. Treatment reported: therapeutic diphenylcyclopropenone sensitization with weekly scalp DPC. Source: whole blood, taken in connection with sensitization to the hapten diphenylcyclopropenone (DPC). The receptors here all came from a woman aged 25 to 45 with alopecia areata. Some clones in this sample may be carry-over from other donors' samples.

Only a few counts were recorded for this clonotype. The rearrangement links TRBV6-5 to TRBJ1-1; D remains unclear. The length of the CDR3 is 15 residues. Germline CDR1 reads MNHEY; CDR2 reads SVGAGI. The V end was cut by 4 bases, the J end by 0 bases, with 12 bases between. CDR3 sequence reads: CASSSSTSMNTEAFF. The DNA of the CDR3 is TGTGCCAGCAGTTCTTCCACATCCATGAACACTGAAGCTTTCTTT.

This sequence joins TRBV4-3 and TRBJ2-1; 7 bases agree with TRBD1. Trimming cost V 4 bases and J 5 bases; bases outside gene matches: 11. CDR1 and CDR2 from the germline V gene are LGHNA and YSLEER. The CDR3 runs 16 residues. This chain's CDR3 is CASSPYRQGPHNEQFF. The CDR3 DNA sequence: TGCGCCAGCAGCCCATACCGACAGGGTCCTCACAATGAGCAGTTCTTC.

The chain recombines TRBV4-2 with TRBJ2-3; no clear D. Trimming removed 3 bases from V and 1 base from J, with 14 bases in between. Germline V gene lookup returns CDR1 LGHNA and CDR2 YNFKEQ. CDR3 length equals 16 residues. This CDR3 reads CASSQEPLDRTDTQYF. The CDR3 DNA follows: TGTGCCAGCAGCCAGGAACCCTTGGATCGCACAGATACGCAGTATTTT.

This clonotype was found a few times. The rearrangement links TRBV10-3 to TRBJ1-1, with unresolved D. This CDR3 is built from 11 residues. Trimming took off 3 bases at V and 8 bases at J, with 7 bases between the two ends. Germline values: CDR1 ENHRY, CDR2 SYGVKD. The CDR3 DNA reads as TGTGCCATCAGTGATCATTCCGAAGCTTTCTTT. Its translation: CAISDHSEAFF.

This sequence joins TRBV6-2 or TRBV6-3 and TRBJ2-2, with D perhaps TRBD2 (6 bases). The CDR3 sequence is 17 residues long. The germline V gene has CDR1 MNHEY and CDR2 SVGEGT. V gave up 2 bases and J gave up 4 bases, with 17 bases separating them. CDR3 sequence: CASSYTSRESFTGELFF. The CDR3 bases are TGTGCCAGCAGTTACACTAGCCGAGAGAGTTTCACCGGGGAGCTGTTTTTT.

This sequence joins TRBV7-2 and TRBJ1-6; D remains unclear. V lost 0 bases, J lost 0 bases, and 6 bases lay in between. CDR3 length: 16 amino acids. From germline, CDR1 is SGHTA and CDR2 FQGNSA. CDR3 loop: CASSLAARSYNSPLHF. DNA of the CDR3: TGTGCCAGCAGCTTAGCGGCTCGCTCCTATAATTCACCCCTCCACTTT.

This clonotype has a handful of counts. The chain joins TRBV6-2 or TRBV6-3 to TRBJ2-1; no clear D gene. The V end was cut by 5 bases, the J end by 0 bases, with 11 bases between. Germline V gene data show CDR1 as MNHEY and CDR2 as SVGEGT. This CDR3 has 15 residues. Here the CDR3 DNA reads TGTGCCAGCAGTATCCTCAGGAGCTCCTACAATGAGCAGTTCTTC. It encodes CASSILRSSYNEQFF.

This clonotype was detected only a few times. The CDR3: CASSLAAYNEQFF. CDR3 sequence (DNA): TGTGCCAGTAGCCTAGCGGCCTACAATGAGCAGTTCTTC. The chain recombines TRBV19 with TRBJ2-1, with TRBD2 matching 7 bases. Germline V gene data show CDR1 as LNHDA and CDR2 as SQIVND (reference sequence). V trimming: 6 bases; J trimming: 2 bases; junction bases outside the gene matches: 1. The CDR3 runs to 13 residues.

This clonotype was counted a few times. This sequence joins TRBV28 and TRBJ2-3; D ambiguous. CDR3 length: 12 amino acids. With 6 bases removed from V and 11 bases from J, the gap between germline ends came to 15 bases. CDR1 is MDHEN and CDR2 is SYDVKM in the germline V gene. In nucleotides, the CDR3 is TGTGCCAGCAGCCTTGGGAAGCTGCAGCAGTATTTT. Its protein is CASSLGKLQQYF.

This clonotype was seen a few times. The chain uses TRBV27 and TRBJ1-2; 12 bases align to TRBD1. Germline values: CDR1 MNHEY, CDR2 SMNVEV (reference sequence). The CDR3 sequence is 15 residues long. Germline trimming cut 6 bases from V and 4 bases from J; bases unmatched to any gene: 6. The CDR3 DNA sequence: TGTGCCAGCAGAAAGCCGGGACAGGGGGCCTATGGCTACACCTTC. This sequence encodes CASRKPGQGAYGYTF.

This rearrangement joins TRBV13 to TRBJ2-1; D gene unclear. Germline assignment: CDR1 PRHDT and CDR2 FYEKMQ (reference sequence). The V gene lost 3 bases and the J gene lost 8 bases, with 20 bases spanning the gap. The CDR3 sequence is 16 residues long. In DNA form, the CDR3 reads TGTGCCAGCAGCTTTGGTGTTTTTACAGCTAAATATGAGCAGTTCTTC. It is translated as CASSFGVFTAKYEQFF.

This clonotype was picked up a small number of times. The chain recombines TRBV6-2 or TRBV6-3 with TRBJ1-5, with D tentatively TRBD1 (5 bases). In germline, CDR1 is MNHEY, CDR2 SVGEGT. With 10 bases removed from V and 1 base from J, the gap between germline ends came to 17 bases. The CDR3 extends over 15 amino acids. This CDR3 reads CATHPTGYSNQPQHF. CDR3 DNA sequence: TGTGCCACCCACCCCACAGGCTACAGCAATCAGCCCCAGCATTTT.

The chain carries TRBV7-8 and TRBJ1-1; D is perhaps TRBD1 (6 bases). This CDR3 has 15 residues. The V gene's germline CDR1 is SGHVS and CDR2 FQNEAQ. V was shortened by 5 bases and J by 2 bases, with 15 bases between the two germline ends. The CDR3 sequence is CASSGTGQLNTEAFF. The CDR3, as DNA: TGTGCCAGCAGCGGCACCGGACAGCTAAACACTGAAGCTTTCTTT.

This clonotype was counted between two and nine times. This chain joins TRBV7-3 and TRBJ2-7; 8 bases match TRBD2. V dropped 5 bases and J dropped 6; count of bases not matched to a gene: 6. Germline V CDR1 and CDR2: SGHTA, FQGTGA. The CDR3 has 13 residues. The CDR3 coding sequence is TGTGCCAGCAGCCCCAGCGGGAGCGGCGAGCAGTACTTC. It codes for CASSPSGSGEQYF.

This sequence joins TRBV29-1 and TRBJ2-1, with 7 positions matching TRBD1. The CDR3 loop spans 13 amino acids. Germline loops: CDR1 SQVTM, CDR2 ANQGSEA. The J segment lost 9 bases and the V segment lost 8 bases, leaving 13 bases of the junction unmatched. The CDR3 DNA is TGCAGCTCCAAAGACAGGGACGGTGGTGAGCAGTTCTTC. This codes for CSSKDRDGGEQFF.

The gene calls are TRBV29-1 and TRBJ1-1; no reliable D call. The CDR3 length is 15 residues. V was pared by 6 bases and J by 0 bases, with 17 bases between. CDR1 and CDR2 from the germline V gene are SQVTM and ANQGSEA. The DNA of the CDR3 is TGCAGCGTCCATGGACCTTTAACAATGAACACTGAAGCTTTCTTT. It translates to CSVHGPLTMNTEAFF. Variable domain in full (rest from reference TRBV29-1 and TRBJ1-1): SAVISQKPSRDICQRGTSLTIQCQVDSQVTMMFWYRQQPGQSLTLIATANQGSEATYESGFVIDKFPISRPNLTFSTLTVSNMSPEDSSIYLCSVHGPLTMNTEAFFGQGTRLTVV.

This clonotype came up a few times. The gene calls are TRBV20-1 and TRBJ2-1; TRBD2 aligns across 9 bases. Germline V lookup: CDR1 DFQATT, CDR2 SNEGSKA (reference sequence). The ends lost 1 base at V and 0 bases at J; junction bases unmatched: 13. CDR3 length: 19 amino acids. The CDR3 sequence is CSARVSLAGQSSSYNEQFF. The CDR3 nucleotides are TGCAGTGCTAGAGTAAGTCTAGCGGGACAATCTAGCTCCTACAATGAGCAGTTCTTC.

The chain employs TRBV28 and TRBJ2-7; 7 bases map to TRBD1. Germline loops: CDR1 MDHEN, CDR2 SYDVKM. CDR3 size: 15 residues. Unmatched junction bases numbered 9, after V lost 4 bases and J lost 3 bases. The CDR3 nucleotides read TGTGCCAGCAGTTCAGGGGGTGTATACGACTACGAGCAGTACTTC. This encodes CASSSGGVYDYEQYF.

The chain is built from TRBV15 and TRBJ2-7; D not certain. This CDR3 contains 9 residues. Germline CDR1 and CDR2: LNHNV and YYDKDF (reference sequence). CDR3 sequence reads: CAIVGEQYF. CDR3 nucleotides: TGTGCGATTGTGGGGGAGCAGTACTTC.